The T cell receptor beta chain described here comes from a study of CD8+ T cells in alopecia areata. The CDR3 runs to 14 residues. CDR1 NSHNY and CDR2 SYGAGN come from the germline V gene. The junction had 0 bases not matched to a gene; V was cut back by 2 bases and J by 2 bases. This clone showed up just a few times. What it recognizes is unknown. Gene labels here are mouse ones. The CDR3 extends 4 residues past the end of the read, so its final part is completed from the germline J gene. Once RNA had been extracted, it was reverse transcribed into cDNA to act as the sequencing template. The repertoire was sequenced with immunoSEQ multiplex PCR; TCRdb's copy has only in-frame clones and lacks some. This set yields about 270,000 clones and no singletons; the top ten hold 1.2%. Researchers sorted pooled cutaneous lymph node cells on the basis of CD4, CD8alpha, NKG2D, NKG2ACE and other markers. Overall study findings and caveats: Clarity of TCR sharing across patients fell short of that in mice, possibly HLA-related. Scalp specimens additionally yield sequences from normal skin's resident alphabeta T cells. Researchers report lesional scalp, most notably alopecia totalis/universalis, outstripped normal scalp in clonality.

The chain has TRBV13-1 and TRBJ2-7; TRBD2 aligns across 11 bases. The TCR was taken from a C3H/HeJ mouse with alopecia areata. The MHC haplotype of the strain is H2-k. The sequenced sample consisted of CD4+ T cells sorted from a lymph node. This CDR3 is CASSEDWGAYEQYF. CDR3 DNA (partial): TGTGCCAGCAGTGAGGACTGGGGGGCCTAT.